The 3 T cell receptor beta chains in this list originate from one sample, sequenced in a study of regulatory T cells in long-lasting Graves disease. CDR3 regions were amplified by Arm-PCR using iRepertoire HTBI primers to build TCR beta libraries. A single record per CDR3 protein comes from TCRdb applying MiXCR to the multiplex PCR reads. The top ten hold around a quarter of the sample, which has 400,000 to 500,000 distinct CDR3 sequences, roughly 15% seen once. This sample's time point: newly diagnosed GD, antithyroid drugs for less than 3 months. RNA from PBMCs was the source of the TCR library. These same data were also listed under a study on T cells in Graves' hyperthyroidism and ophthalmopathy.

The material sequenced was peripheral blood mononuclear cells (PBMCs), taken at new diagnosis, from a patient treated with antithyroid drugs. The source of these receptors is a woman aged 18-30 years with Graves disease.

This clonotype was observed at least ten times. The rearrangement uses TRBV7-2 and TRBJ1-2; 9 positions match TRBD1. The CDR3 loop spans 15 amino acids. The germline V gene encodes CDR1 SGHTA and CDR2 FQGNSA. Trimming removed 5 bases from V and 5 bases from J; junction bases left unmatched: 9. The CDR3 DNA reads as TGTGCCAGCAGCATTAAACAGGGGGCGCGATATGGCTACACCTTC. Amino acid sequence: CASSIKQGARYGYTF.

The gene calls are TRBV15 and TRBJ2-5; 9 bases are a match to TRBD1. Germline V CDR1 and CDR2: LNHNV, YYDKDF (reference sequence). Trimming cost V 7 bases and J 4 bases; bases outside gene matches: 10. CDR3 length: 15 residues. The CDR3 DNA reads TGTGCCACCACTACTAGACAGGGGGGTAGAGAGACCCAGTACTTC. The encoded protein is CATTTRQGGRETQYF.

This clonotype was found many times. The chain joins TRBV29-1 to TRBJ2-1; TRBD2 agrees at 9 bases. The germline CDR1 and CDR2 sequences are SQVTM and ANQGSEA. V dropped 3 bases and J dropped 4; count of bases not matched to a gene: 10. This CDR3 spans 16 amino acids. Here the CDR3 reads CSVDSGAGGPYNEQFF. CDR3 sequence (DNA): TGCAGCGTTGATTCGGGGGCGGGAGGGCCATACAATGAGCAGTTCTTC.